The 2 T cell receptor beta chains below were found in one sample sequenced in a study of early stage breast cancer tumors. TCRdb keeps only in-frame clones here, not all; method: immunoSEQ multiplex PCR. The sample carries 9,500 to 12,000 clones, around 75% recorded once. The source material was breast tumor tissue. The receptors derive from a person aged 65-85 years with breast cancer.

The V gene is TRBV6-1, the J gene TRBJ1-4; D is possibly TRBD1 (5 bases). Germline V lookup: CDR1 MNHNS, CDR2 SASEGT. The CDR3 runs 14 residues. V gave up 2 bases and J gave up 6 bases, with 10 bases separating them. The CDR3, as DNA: TGTGCCAGCAGTGAAAGGGGCGCGGATGAAAAACTGTTTTTT. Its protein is CASSERGADEKLFF.

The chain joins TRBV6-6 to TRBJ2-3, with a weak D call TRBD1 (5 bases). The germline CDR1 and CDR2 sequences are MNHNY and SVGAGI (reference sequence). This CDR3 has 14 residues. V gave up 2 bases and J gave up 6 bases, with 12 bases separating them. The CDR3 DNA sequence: TGTGCCAGCAGTTACGATGGGGCGTTTGATACGCAGTATTTT. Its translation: CASSYDGAFDTQYF.